This TCR beta chain was retrieved from a study of blood T cell dynamics during melanoma immunotherapy. The data were produced by immunoSEQ multiplex PCR, yet TCRdb's version contains in-frame clones alone and is incomplete. The sample contains around 15,000 clones, over 90% of which appear only once. Time point: week 3, after first cycle of checkpoint inhibitor. Trimming pared 6 bases from V and 6 bases from J, leaving 8 bases between. The CDR3 consists of 11 residues. Germline assignment: CDR1 SEHNR and CDR2 FQNEAQ (reference sequence). The sequenced sample was effector memory CD8+ T cells from blood, obtained from a patient treated with checkpoint blockade. The source of this sequence is a human donor with melanoma. J is TRBJ1-1 and V is TRBV7-9; D is undetermined. The CDR3: CASRTRPEAFF. The DNA of the CDR3 is TGTGCCAGCAGGACTCGCCCTGAAGCTTTCTTT.